Described below is a single TCR beta chain sequence and its context. The data are from a study of blood T cell repertoires in COVID-19. About the research overall: Sites across the United States, Italy and Spain contributed samples from acute and convalescent COVID-19.

Trimming took 0 bases from V and 4 from J, leaving 9 bases between them. This CDR3 region has 14 residues. Germline CDR1 and CDR2: MNHEY and SMNVEV (reference sequence). Profiled with immunoSEQ multiplex PCR; TCRdb holds only in-frame clones, not every one. The table has around 190,000 clones, roughly three quarters seen once. The sequenced sample was peripheral blood. The chain combines TRBV27 with TRBJ1-1, with D possibly TRBD1 on 6 matching bases. This TCR derives from a woman aged 40 to 50 with COVID-19, enrolled during active disease. CDR3 sequence (DNA): TGTGCCAGCAGTTTATCGGGCAGGGGCACTGAAGCTTTCTTT. This codes for CASSLSGRGTEAFF.